The 3 T cell receptor beta chains listed next were all sequenced from one sample in a study of shared clonotypes between healthy human individuals (dated by TCRdb to about 2020). To prepare the library, the immunoSEQ multiplex PCR assay was applied. As stored in TCRdb, this immuneACCESS dataset retains in-frame rearrangements with V and J assigned. A fraction of the clones does not appear; measured against another copy, unresolved V genes explain less than half of the discrepancy, and the remainder lacks a known reason. The sample data list roughly 2.6 million clones, and about 92% of these were observed just once. Around 0.15% of the sample goes to the ten largest clones. Sequencing input: naive CD4+ T cells sorted from blood. Taken with the paper, the label for cell subset or site translates to: CD45RA+ positively selected. The source is a man aged 18 to 35 in good health.

The chain is built from TRBV5-1 and TRBJ2-2, with D possibly matching TRBD2 (6 bases). Germline lookup yields CDR1 SGHRS and CDR2 YFSETQ. V lost 0 bases, J lost 6 bases, and 12 bases lay in between. The CDR3 is 15 residues long. CDR3: CASSLGGDISGELFF. The CDR3 nucleotides read TGCGCCAGCAGCTTGGGCGGGGATATTTCCGGGGAGCTGTTTTTT.

The chain is built from TRBV6-5 and TRBJ1-5, with D perhaps TRBD1 (5 bases). The CDR3 length is 16 residues. Germline V lookup: CDR1 MNHEY, CDR2 SVGAGI. Trimming took 0 bases from V and 0 from J, leaving 9 bases between them. CDR3 DNA: TGTGCCAGCAGTTACTCGTGGGGGAATAGCAATCAGCCCCAGCATTTT. Translation gives CASSYSWGNSNQPQHF.

This chain links TRBV30 with TRBJ2-7; 7 positions match TRBD1. The CDR3 sequence is 13 residues long. With V trimmed by 4 bases and J by 3 bases, 6 bases remained unmatched. The V gene's germline CDR1 is GTSNPN and CDR2 SVGIG (reference sequence). CDR3 bases: TGTGCCTGGAATCCGGCAGGGGGCTACGAGCAGTACTTC. Translation: CAWNPAGGYEQYF. The full variable domain, rest sourced from reference TRBV30 and TRBJ2-7, is SQTIHQWPATLVQPVGSPLSLECTVEGTSNPNLYWYRQAAGRGLQLLFYSVGIGQISSEVPQNLSASRPQDRQFILSSKKLLLSDSGFYLCAWNPAGGYEQYFGPGTRLTVT.